Below, 2 T cell receptor beta chains from the same sample are listed, as sequenced in a study of human T cells and chemical hapten exposure. Time point here: patch test 1, 2 weeks after DPC sensitization. Documented treatment: therapeutic diphenylcyclopropenone sensitization with weekly scalp DPC. TCRdb re-called the RACE reads with MiXCR, one entry per CDR3 protein. This table holds just over 80,000 distinct CDR3 sequences, about 10% found once. The source was whole blood, collected in connection with sensitization to the hapten diphenylcyclopropenone (DPC). The receptors were sampled from a woman in her forties or fifties with alopecia areata. Some clones in this sample may be carry-over from other donors' samples.

This clonotype was seen repeatedly, ten times or more. The chain has TRBV7-9 and TRBJ2-1, with 7 bases that match TRBD2. There are 17 residues in the CDR3. With 1 base clipped from V and 0 bases from J, the junction kept 6 bases outside the gene matches. Germline values: CDR1 SEHNR, CDR2 FQNEAQ (reference sequence). CDR3 bases: TGTGCCAGCAGCTTAGAGATGGGCGGGAGCTCCTACAATGAGCAGTTCTTC. Its translation: CASSLEMGGSSYNEQFF. Complete variable domain (other parts from reference TRBV7-9 and TRBJ2-1): DTGVSQNPRHKITKRGQNVTFRCDPISEHNRLYWYRQTLGQGPEFLTYFQNEAQLEKSRLLSDRFSAERPKGSFSTLEIQRTEQGDSAMYLCASSLEMGGSSYNEQFFGPGTRLTVL.

The chain couples TRBV7-6 to TRBJ1-2; D is perhaps TRBD1 (5 bases). The germline V and J ends were trimmed by 6 bases and 7 bases, with 15 bases remaining between them. Germline CDR1 reads SGHVS; CDR2 reads FNYEAQ. This CDR3 spans 13 amino acids. In DNA form, the CDR3 reads TGTGCCAGCAGAGGACTAGGGGCGGGTGGCTACACCTTC. Its protein is CASRGLGAGGYTF.